This T cell receptor beta chain stems from a study of T-cell memory formation after mild COVID-19. TCRdb re-called the 5' RACE reads through MiXCR, storing one row per CDR3 protein. The sample lists about half a million distinct CDR3 sequences, 18% occurring once. Deletions cut 4 bases from V and 1 base from J, with 11 bases between. This CDR3 comprises 14 residues. Germline V gene sequence: CDR1 SGHDT, CDR2 YYEEEE. This clonotype showed up just a few times. Sequencing was performed on PBMCs or a T cell subset sorted from them (not recorded which). The TCR was taken from an adult woman who had mild COVID-19 (a few samples of this study predate the infection). Cell type and time point are not known. The chain uses TRBV5-6 and TRBJ1-1; D remains ambiguous. The CDR3: CASSHRGGNTEAFF. Written as DNA, the CDR3 is TGTGCCAGCAGCCATCGCGGCGGGAACACTGAAGCTTTCTTT.